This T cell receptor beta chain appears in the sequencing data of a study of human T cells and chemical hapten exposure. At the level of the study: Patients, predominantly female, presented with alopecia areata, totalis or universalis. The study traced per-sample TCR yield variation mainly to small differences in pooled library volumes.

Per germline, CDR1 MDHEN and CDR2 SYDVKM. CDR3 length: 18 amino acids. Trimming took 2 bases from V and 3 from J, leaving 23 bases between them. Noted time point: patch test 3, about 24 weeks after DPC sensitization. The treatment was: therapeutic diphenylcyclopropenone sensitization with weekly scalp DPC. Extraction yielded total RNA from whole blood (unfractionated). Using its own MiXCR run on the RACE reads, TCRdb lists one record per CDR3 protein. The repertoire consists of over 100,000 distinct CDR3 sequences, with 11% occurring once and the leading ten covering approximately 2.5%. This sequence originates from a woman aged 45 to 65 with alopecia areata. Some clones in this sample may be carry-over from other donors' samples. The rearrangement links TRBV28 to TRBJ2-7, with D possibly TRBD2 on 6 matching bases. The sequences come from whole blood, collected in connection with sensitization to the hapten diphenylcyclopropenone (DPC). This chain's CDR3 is CASSLRLGGDVILYEQYF. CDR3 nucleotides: TGTGCCAGCAGTTTAAGGCTCGGGGGAGATGTTATTCTCTACGAGCAGTACTTC. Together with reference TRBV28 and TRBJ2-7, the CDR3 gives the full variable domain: DVKVTQSSRYLVKRTGEKVFLECVQDMDHENMFWYRQDPGLGLRLIYFSYDVKMKEKGDIPEGYSVSREKKERFSLILESASTNQTSMYLCASSLRLGGDVILYEQYFGPGTRLTVT.